Sequencing of this TCR beta chain was carried out in a study of cytomegalovirus exposure and HLA in healthy donors. With respect to this clone: Its matching antigen is unknown.

Study conclusions and caveats: The Asian-associated ancestry cluster reportedly had fewer N-insertions than the roughly 670-donor mean in a later analysis.

PCR primers comprised 60 Vbeta and 13 Jbeta primers. Sequenced by immunoSEQ multiplex PCR; TCRdb stores in-frame clones only, minus some. The data hold roughly 190,000 clones, with just under 75% observed a single time. The receptor comes from a young man in good health and CMV-seropositive. The specimen was PBMCs.

CDR3 amino acids: CSYTETSNTEAFF. CDR3 nucleotides: TGCAGCTACACGGAGACCTCGAACACTGAAGCTTTCTTT. This chain links TRBV29-1 with TRBJ1-1; D call uncertain. This CDR3 contains 13 residues. Trimming shortened V by 8 bases and J by 1 base, and 14 bases separated the two germline ends. The V gene's germline CDR1 is SQVTM and CDR2 ANQGSEA.